What follows describes a single TCR beta chain. Its antigen is not known. This sample was included in a study of cytomegalovirus exposure and HLA in healthy donors. Whole-study context: As released early, the data held about 85 million unique TCRs from HLA-typed donors.

PCR was performed using 60 Vbeta and 13 Jbeta primers. This table comes from immunoSEQ multiplex PCR, and its TCRdb copy is limited to in-frame clones, with some not included. The profile shows some 220,000 clones, around 80% of them singletons. Notes on the study in general: The study put 150 to 200 TCR beta chains on its list as cytomegalovirus-associated. Analysis was carried out at a later point, and it linked a missense DCLRE1C variant to TCR beta V- and J-gene trimming.

Sequencing used PBMCs. The receptor comes from a woman aged 60-70 years in good health and CMV-seropositive.

CDR3 DNA sequence: TGTGCCAGCAGTAATCAGGGGGACCCCTATAATTCACCCCTCCACTTT. It specifies CASSNQGDPYNSPLHF. This chain links TRBV7-2 with TRBJ1-6; 7 bases fit TRBD1. This CDR3 is 16 amino acids long. J was trimmed by 2 bases and V by 6 bases; bases with no gene match: 7. Germline-derived CDR1 and CDR2 are SGHTA and FQGNSA.